The 26 T cell receptor beta chains below were found in one sample sequenced in a study of blood T cell repertoires in COVID-19. Measured with immunoSEQ multiplex PCR; TCRdb has only the in-frame clones, and not every one. The profile shows 280,000 or so clones, 85% to 90% of them singletons. Sequencing used PBMCs or T cells enriched from blood (not recorded which). The receptors were sampled from a woman aged 18-35 years with acute COVID-19.

The chain links TRBV3-1 (or the pseudogene TRBV3-2) to TRBJ2-7; 7 bases fit TRBD1. Trimming took 4 bases from V and 2 from J; bases not matched to a gene: 11. The CDR3 has 16 amino acids. Per germline, CDR1 LGHDT and CDR2 YNNKEL (reference sequence). The CDR3 region is CASSLNRGRSPYEQYF. The CDR3 region has the DNA TGTGCCAGCAGCCTCAACAGGGGCCGATCCCCCTACGAGCAGTACTTC.

The V and J genes are TRBV12-3 or TRBV12-4 and TRBJ1-1, with D possibly TRBD1 on 5 matching bases. Between the trimmed V and J ends, which lost 6 bases and 1 base, there was a span of 9 bases. This CDR3 has 13 amino acids. The CDR3 loop is CASSGHTNTEAFF. The CDR3 DNA reads as TGTGCCAGCAGCGGACATACGAACACTGAAGCTTTCTTT.

V and J are TRBV10-3 and TRBJ2-7, with a possible D match to TRBD2 (6 bases). V lost 2 bases to trimming and J lost 4 bases, with 12 bases between them. CDR3 size: 14 residues. Germline lookup yields CDR1 ENHRY and CDR2 SYGVKD. The CDR3 reads CAISEAGPQYEQYF. DNA for the CDR3: TGTGCCATCAGTGAGGCGGGACCCCAGTACGAGCAGTACTTC.

This chain joins TRBV24-1 and TRBJ2-1, with 10 bases fitting TRBD2. This CDR3 has 15 amino acids. Germline values: CDR1 KGHDR, CDR2 SFDVKD. J lost 9 bases, V lost 2 bases, and 6 bases had no gene match. CDR3 sequence: CATSDSSGRRGEQFF. DNA of the CDR3: TGTGCCACCAGTGATTCTAGCGGGAGAAGAGGTGAGCAGTTCTTC.

The chain carries TRBV19 and TRBJ2-1, with D tentatively TRBD2 (6 bases). Trimming removed 3 bases at V and 2 bases at J, with 11 bases between. CDR3 size: 15 residues. Looked up from germline, CDR1 is LNHDA and CDR2 is SQIVND (reference sequence). CDR3 DNA sequence: TGTGCCAGTAGTATGTCCTGGGGGGCCTACAATGAGCAGTTCTTC. Its translation is CASSMSWGAYNEQFF.

The chain is built from TRBV5-1 and TRBJ1-4, with no clear D. The germline V gene encodes CDR1 SGHRS and CDR2 YFSETQ. Trimming stripped 0 bases from V and 7 bases from J, with 10 bases between. The CDR3 has 14 residues. The CDR3 sequence: CASSLVAPGEKLFF. The CDR3 coding sequence is TGCGCCAGCAGCTTGGTGGCCCCGGGTGAAAAACTGTTTTTT.

DNA of the CDR3: TGTGCCAGCAGTGACGGGTCCTACGAGCAGTACTTC. It yields the protein CASSDGSYEQYF. The chain joins TRBV12-3 or TRBV12-4 to TRBJ2-7; D ambiguous. CDR3 length: 12 residues. V lost 5 bases to trimming and J lost 1 base, with 6 bases between them.

CDR3 in DNA: TGTGCCAGCAGTGAATCTAGCAAGTTGAACACTGAAGCTTTCTTT. Its translation is CASSESSKLNTEAFF. The V and J genes are TRBV2 and TRBJ1-1; D is unclear. The CDR3 runs to 15 residues. Per the germline V gene, CDR1 is SNHLY and CDR2 is FYNNEI. V lost 2 bases, J lost 0 bases, and 10 bases lay in between.

The chain employs TRBV7-9 and TRBJ2-1, with 7 positions matching TRBD1. Germline loops: CDR1 SEHNR, CDR2 FQNEAQ (reference sequence). CDR3 size: 13 residues. The junction had 2 bases not matched to a gene; V was cut back by 2 bases and J by 7 bases. The CDR3 is CASSLRDRNEQFF. In nucleotides, the CDR3 is TGTGCCAGCAGCTTACGGGACAGAAATGAGCAGTTCTTC. The whole variable domain, remainder taken from reference TRBV7-9 and TRBJ2-1, is DTGVSQNPRHKITKRGQNVTFRCDPISEHNRLYWYRQTLGQGPEFLTYFQNEAQLEKSRLLSDRFSAERPKGSFSTLEIQRTEQGDSAMYLCASSLRDRNEQFFGPGTRLTVL.

The J gene is TRBJ1-4, the V gene TRBV28; the match to TRBD1 covers 9 bases. Germline CDR1 is MDHEN and CDR2 is SYDVKM. The ends lost 5 bases at V and 5 bases at J; junction bases unmatched: 6. The CDR3 extends over 15 amino acids. CDR3 residues: CASSPRTGANEKLFF. CDR3 coding DNA: TGTGCCAGCAGTCCCCGGACAGGGGCCAATGAAAAACTGTTTTTT.

CDR3 nucleotides: TGTGCCAGCAGTTTTCACTTCTATAATTCACCCCTCCACTTT. Encoded protein: CASSFHFYNSPLHF. The V gene is TRBV27, the J gene TRBJ1-6; D remains ambiguous. V lost 3 bases and J lost 3, with 6 bases in between. The CDR3 loop spans 14 amino acids. Germline values: CDR1 MNHEY, CDR2 SMNVEV (reference sequence).

The genes are TRBV5-1 and TRBJ2-2; 7 nucleotides match TRBD2. The germline gives CDR1 SGHRS, CDR2 YFSETQ. This CDR3 is 15 amino acids long. V was clipped by 1 base and J by 1 base; unmatched bases: 1. Here the CDR3 reads CASSLLAVNTGELFF. The CDR3 DNA is TGCGCCAGCAGCTTGCTAGCGGTGAACACCGGGGAGCTGTTTTTT.

The chain links TRBV10-1 to TRBJ2-2, with TRBD2 as a possible D gene (7 bases). Germline V gives CDR1 WNHNN, CDR2 SYGVQD (reference sequence). The CDR3 length is 14 residues. V lost 8 bases to trimming and J lost 6 bases, with 16 bases between them. DNA of the CDR3: TGCGCCAGCGGGGGATCCGGGGGGCCCGGGGAGCTGTTTTTT. Its translation: CASGGSGGPGELFF.

The chain joins TRBV7-2 to TRBJ2-3, with TRBD2 matching 9 bases. Germline V gives CDR1 SGHTA, CDR2 FQGNSA. The junction had 7 bases not matched to a gene; V was cut back by 5 bases and J by 4 bases. This CDR3 is built from 15 residues. CDR3 DNA: TGTGCCAGCAGCCAGTGGGCGGGAGGGCCAGATACGCAGTATTTT. Its protein is CASSQWAGGPDTQYF.

This sequence joins TRBV28 and TRBJ2-7, with D possibly TRBD2 on 6 matching bases. Per germline, CDR1 MDHEN and CDR2 SYDVKM. Trimming stripped 5 bases from V and 2 bases from J, with 13 bases between. This CDR3 has 14 amino acids. CDR3 nucleotide sequence: TGTGCCAGCAGTCCTCGGGACTCAACCTACGAGCAGTACTTC. Residues: CASSPRDSTYEQYF.

The V gene is TRBV7-6, the J gene TRBJ2-2; possibly TRBD2 for D (5 bases). V was cut by 2 bases and J by 5 bases, with 12 bases left in between. The CDR3 is made up of 15 amino acids. The V gene's germline CDR1 is SGHVS and CDR2 FNYEAQ. The CDR3 protein is CASSLTGLRTGELFF. CDR3 in DNA: TGTGCCAGCAGCTTAACGGGGTTACGGACCGGGGAGCTGTTTTTT.

V and J are TRBV18 and TRBJ1-3; D is uncertain. The CDR3 length is 15 residues. Trimming cost V 2 bases and J 3 bases, with 11 bases left between them. Germline CDR1 reads KGHSH; CDR2 reads LQKENI. CDR3 bases: TGTGCCAGCTCACCATCCGCGCCAAATGGAAACACCATATATTTT. Its translation: CASSPSAPNGNTIYF.

This clone occurred a few times. The V gene is TRBV10-3, the J gene TRBJ2-7; no clear D. V was clipped by 2 bases and J by 7 bases, with 15 bases between them. This CDR3 has 14 residues. The germline V gene encodes CDR1 ENHRY and CDR2 SYGVKD. The CDR3 protein is CAISERQLTREQYF. For the CDR3, the DNA is TGTGCCATCAGTGAGCGGCAGCTTACGAGGGAGCAGTACTTC.

The chain is built from TRBV5-8 and TRBJ2-4, with TRBD2 matching over 10 bases. The CDR3 length is 15 residues. Germline CDR1 and CDR2: SGHTS and YDEGEE. Unmatched junction bases numbered 0, after V lost 1 base and J lost 2 bases. This CDR3 is CASSLTSGTKNIQYF. CDR3 bases: TGTGCCAGCAGCTTGACTAGCGGGACCAAAAACATTCAGTACTTC. Together with reference TRBV5-8 and TRBJ2-4, the CDR3 gives the full variable domain: EAGVTQSPTHLIKTRGQQATLRCSPISGHTSVYWYQQALGLGLQFLLWYDEGEERNRGNFPPRFSGRQFPNYSSELNVNALELEDSALYLCASSLTSGTKNIQYFGAGTRLSVL.

This clone was seen only a few times. CDR3 coding DNA: TGTGCCAGTAGTCCCATTAGCGCGCAAGAGACCCAGTACTTC. Protein product: CASSPISAQETQYF. V usage is TRBV19 and J usage is TRBJ2-5; D is perhaps TRBD2 (5 bases). The CDR3 has 14 amino acids. CDR1 is LNHDA and CDR2 is SQIVND in the germline V gene (reference sequence). Trimming removed 5 bases at V and 2 bases at J, with 12 bases between.

As to this clone: The sample carries other DNA sequences with the same CDR3. The rearrangement joins TRBV27 to TRBJ2-7, with D perhaps matching TRBD1 (6 bases). Per germline, CDR1 MNHEY and CDR2 SMNVEV (reference sequence). Trimming left V 4 bases short and J 1 base short, with 8 bases between. This CDR3 comprises 13 residues. The CDR3 is CASSYTGSYEQYF. The CDR3 DNA follows: TGTGCCAGCAGTTACACAGGGTCCTACGAGCAGTACTTC.

This clone appeared a single time. J is TRBJ1-2 and V is TRBV29-1; D remains ambiguous. The CDR3 covers 13 residues. The germline V gene has CDR1 SQVTM and CDR2 ANQGSEA. V was pared by 0 bases and J by 5 bases, with 10 bases between. The CDR3 nucleotides read TGCAGCGTTGAAGATCCCTTTTTGTATGGCTACACCTTC. This encodes CSVEDPFLYGYTF.

The chain uses TRBV7-8 and TRBJ1-6; 8 positions match TRBD1. The CDR3 contains 14 residues. Germline assignment: CDR1 SGHVS and CDR2 FQNEAQ. The V and J ends lost 5 bases and 6 bases, in that order; junction bases with no gene match: 3. The CDR3 DNA reads as TGTGCCAGCAGCCGAACAGGGGGTAATTCACCCCTCCACTTT. The encoded protein is CASSRTGGNSPLHF.

The chain uses TRBV29-1 and TRBJ1-2, with D uncertain. Trimming pared 4 bases from V and 5 bases from J, leaving 8 bases between. The CDR3 covers 11 residues. Germline V gene sequence: CDR1 SQVTM, CDR2 ANQGSEA. As DNA, the CDR3 is TGCAGCGTTGCAACTTTGTATGGCTACACCTTC. It yields the protein CSVATLYGYTF. The entire variable domain, with the rest obtained from reference TRBV29-1 and TRBJ1-2, is as follows: SAVISQKPSRDICQRGTSLTIQCQVDSQVTMMFWYRQQPGQSLTLIATANQGSEATYESGFVIDKFPISRPNLTFSTLTVSNMSPEDSSIYLCSVATLYGYTFGSGTRLTVV.

This chain uses TRBV28 with TRBJ2-7; D perhaps matches TRBD1 (5 bases). This CDR3 contains 16 residues. The V gene lost 8 bases and the J gene lost 1 base, with 21 bases spanning the gap. From germline, CDR1 is MDHEN and CDR2 SYDVKM. CDR3 region: CASYTPHRSRSYEQYF. The DNA of the CDR3 is TGTGCCAGCTACACTCCGCACAGGTCGAGGTCCTACGAGCAGTACTTC.

The J gene is TRBJ2-1, the V gene TRBV25-1; D not certain. Trimming cost V 5 bases and J 3 bases, with 8 bases left between them. Germline V gives CDR1 MGHDK, CDR2 SYGVNS. The CDR3 has 13 residues. The CDR3 loop is CASSTVIYNEQFF. In DNA form, the CDR3 reads TGTGCCAGCAGTACTGTTATCTACAATGAGCAGTTCTTC.